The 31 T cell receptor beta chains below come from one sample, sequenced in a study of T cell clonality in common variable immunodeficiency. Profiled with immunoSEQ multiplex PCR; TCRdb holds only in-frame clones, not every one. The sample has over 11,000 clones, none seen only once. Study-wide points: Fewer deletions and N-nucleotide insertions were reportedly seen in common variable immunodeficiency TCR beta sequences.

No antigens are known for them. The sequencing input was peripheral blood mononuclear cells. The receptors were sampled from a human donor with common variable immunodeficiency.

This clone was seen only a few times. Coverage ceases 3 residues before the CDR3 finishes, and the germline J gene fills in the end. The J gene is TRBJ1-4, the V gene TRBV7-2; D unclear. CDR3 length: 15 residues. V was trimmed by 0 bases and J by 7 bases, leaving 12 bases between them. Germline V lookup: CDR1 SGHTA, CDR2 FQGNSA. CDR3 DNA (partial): TGTGCCAGCAGCTTAGCATCCGGGGTCGGTGAAAAA. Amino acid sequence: CASSLASGVGEK. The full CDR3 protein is CASSLASGVGEKLFF. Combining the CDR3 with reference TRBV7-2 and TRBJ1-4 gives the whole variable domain GAGVSQSPSNKVTEKGKDVELRCDPISGHTALYWYRQSLGQGLEFLIYFQGNSAPDKSGLPSDRFSAERTGGSVSTLTIQRTQQEDSAVYLCASSLASGVGEKLFFGSGTQLSVL.

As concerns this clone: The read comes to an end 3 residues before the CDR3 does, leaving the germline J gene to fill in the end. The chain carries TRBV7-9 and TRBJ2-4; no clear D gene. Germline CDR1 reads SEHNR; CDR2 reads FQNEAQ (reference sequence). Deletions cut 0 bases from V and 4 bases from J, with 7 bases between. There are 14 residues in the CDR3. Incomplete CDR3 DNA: TGTGCCAGCAGCTTAGCAGGTCCAAAAAACATT. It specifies CASSLAGPKNI. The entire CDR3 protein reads CASSLAGPKNIQYF. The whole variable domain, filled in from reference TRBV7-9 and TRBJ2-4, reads DTGVSQNPRHKITKRGQNVTFRCDPISEHNRLYWYRQTLGQGPEFLTYFQNEAQLEKSRLLSDRFSAERPKGSFSTLEIQRTEQGDSAMYLCASSLAGPKNIQYFGAGTRLSVL.

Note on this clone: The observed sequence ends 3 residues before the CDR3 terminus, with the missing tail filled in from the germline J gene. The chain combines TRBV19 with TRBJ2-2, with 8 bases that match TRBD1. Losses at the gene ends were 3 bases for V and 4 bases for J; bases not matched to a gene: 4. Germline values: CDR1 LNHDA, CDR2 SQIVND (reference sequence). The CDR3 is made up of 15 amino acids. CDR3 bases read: TGTGCCAGTAGTATTTTGGGACAGGTCACCGGGGAG. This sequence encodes CASSILGQVTGE. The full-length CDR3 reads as CASSILGQVTGELFF.

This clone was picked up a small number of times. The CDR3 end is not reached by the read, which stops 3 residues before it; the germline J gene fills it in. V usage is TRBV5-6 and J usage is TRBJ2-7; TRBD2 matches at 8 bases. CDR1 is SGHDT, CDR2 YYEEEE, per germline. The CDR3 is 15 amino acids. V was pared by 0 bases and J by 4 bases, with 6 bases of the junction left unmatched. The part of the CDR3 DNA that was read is TGTGCCAGCAGCTTGGGAGCGGGGGAAAAGTACGAG. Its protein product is CASSLGAGEKYE. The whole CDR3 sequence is CASSLGAGEKYEQYF.

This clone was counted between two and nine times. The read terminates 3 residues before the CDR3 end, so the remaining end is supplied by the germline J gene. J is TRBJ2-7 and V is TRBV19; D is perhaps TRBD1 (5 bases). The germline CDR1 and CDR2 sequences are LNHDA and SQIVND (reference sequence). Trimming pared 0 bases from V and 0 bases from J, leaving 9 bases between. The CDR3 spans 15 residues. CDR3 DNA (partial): TGTGCCAGTAGTATAGAAGGGGCAGCCTCCTACGAG. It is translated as CASSIEGAASYE. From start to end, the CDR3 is CASSIEGAASYEQYF.

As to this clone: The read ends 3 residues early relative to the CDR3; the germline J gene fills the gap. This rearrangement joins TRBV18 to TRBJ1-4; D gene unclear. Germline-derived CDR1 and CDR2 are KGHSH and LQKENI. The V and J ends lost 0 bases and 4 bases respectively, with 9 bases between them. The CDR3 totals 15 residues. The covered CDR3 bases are TGTGCCAGCTCACCACCCAACAGCTATAATGAAAAA. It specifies CASSPPNSYNEK. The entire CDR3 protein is CASSPPNSYNEKLFF.

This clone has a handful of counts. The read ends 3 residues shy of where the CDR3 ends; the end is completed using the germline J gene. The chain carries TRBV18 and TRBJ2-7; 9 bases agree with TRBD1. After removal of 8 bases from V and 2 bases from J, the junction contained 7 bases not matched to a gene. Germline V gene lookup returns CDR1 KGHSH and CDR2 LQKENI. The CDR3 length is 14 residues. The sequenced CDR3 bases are TGTGCCAGCCGTGACCGGGACAGGGCCTACGAG. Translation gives CASRDRDRAYE. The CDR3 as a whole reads CASRDRDRAYEQYF.

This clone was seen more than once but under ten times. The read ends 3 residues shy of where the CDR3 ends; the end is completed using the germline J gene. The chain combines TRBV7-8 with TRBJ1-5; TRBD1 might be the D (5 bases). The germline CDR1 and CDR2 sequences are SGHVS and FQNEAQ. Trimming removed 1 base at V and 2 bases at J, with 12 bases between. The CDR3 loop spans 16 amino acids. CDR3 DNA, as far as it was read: TGTGCCAGCAGCTTAGAGCCGGGGGGTCGCAATCAGCCC. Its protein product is CASSLEPGGRNQP. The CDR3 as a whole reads CASSLEPGGRNQPQHF.

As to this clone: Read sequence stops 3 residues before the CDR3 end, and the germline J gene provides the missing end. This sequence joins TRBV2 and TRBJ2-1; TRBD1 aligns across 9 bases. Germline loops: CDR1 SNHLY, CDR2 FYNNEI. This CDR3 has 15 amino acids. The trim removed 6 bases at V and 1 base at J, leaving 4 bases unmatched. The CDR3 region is CASRRGTGSYNEQFF. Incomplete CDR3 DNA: TGTGCCAGCAGGAGAGGGACAGGGTCCTACAATGAG.

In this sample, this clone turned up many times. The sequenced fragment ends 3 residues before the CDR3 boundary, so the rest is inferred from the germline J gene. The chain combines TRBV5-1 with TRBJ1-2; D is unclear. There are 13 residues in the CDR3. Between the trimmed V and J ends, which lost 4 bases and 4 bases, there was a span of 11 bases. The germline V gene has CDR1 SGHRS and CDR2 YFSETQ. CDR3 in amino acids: CASSPTRGYGYTF. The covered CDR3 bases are TGCGCCAGCAGCCCTACCCGGGGCTATGGC.

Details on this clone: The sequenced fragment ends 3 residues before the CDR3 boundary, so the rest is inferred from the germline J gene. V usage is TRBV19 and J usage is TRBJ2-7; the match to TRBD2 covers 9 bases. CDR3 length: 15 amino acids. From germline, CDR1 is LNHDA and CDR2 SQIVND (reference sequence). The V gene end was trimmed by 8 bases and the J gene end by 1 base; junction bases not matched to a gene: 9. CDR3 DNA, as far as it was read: TGTGCCAGTGGCGGGGGGGACAGCAGTTCCTACGAG. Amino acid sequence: CASGGGDSSSYE. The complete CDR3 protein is CASGGGDSSSYEQYF.

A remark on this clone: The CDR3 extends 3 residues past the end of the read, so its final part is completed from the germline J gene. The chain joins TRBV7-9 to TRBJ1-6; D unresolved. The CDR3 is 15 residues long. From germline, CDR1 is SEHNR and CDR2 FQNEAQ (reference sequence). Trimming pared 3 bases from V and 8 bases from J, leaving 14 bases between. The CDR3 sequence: CASSLTGNSYSPLHF. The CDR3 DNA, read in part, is TGTGCCAGCAGCTTGACGGGGAATAGCTATTCACCC.

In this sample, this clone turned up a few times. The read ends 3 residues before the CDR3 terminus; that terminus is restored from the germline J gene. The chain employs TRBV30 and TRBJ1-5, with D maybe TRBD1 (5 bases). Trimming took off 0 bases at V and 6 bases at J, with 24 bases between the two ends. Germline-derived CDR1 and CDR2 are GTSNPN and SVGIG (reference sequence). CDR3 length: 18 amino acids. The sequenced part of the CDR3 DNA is TGTGCCTGGAGTGTACATCGGAGGAGGGGCAGGAGGAGTCAGCCC. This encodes CAWSVHRRRGRRSQP. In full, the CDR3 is CAWSVHRRRGRRSQPQHF.

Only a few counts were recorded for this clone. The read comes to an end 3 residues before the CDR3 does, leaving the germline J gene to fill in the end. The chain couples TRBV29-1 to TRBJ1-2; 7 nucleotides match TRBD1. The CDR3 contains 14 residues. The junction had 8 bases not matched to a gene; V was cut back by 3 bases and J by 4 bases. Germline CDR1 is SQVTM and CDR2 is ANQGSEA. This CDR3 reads CSVDTRDSPYGYTF. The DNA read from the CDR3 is TGCAGCGTTGACACGAGGGACAGCCCCTATGGC.

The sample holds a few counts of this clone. The CDR3 reads CASRGTGVNYGYTF. The part of the CDR3 DNA that was read is TGTGCCAGCAGGGGGACAGGGGTTAACTATGGC. This chain uses TRBV2 with TRBJ1-2; 10 bases align to TRBD1. The read ends 3 residues before the CDR3 terminus; that terminus is restored from the germline J gene. Germline assignment: CDR1 SNHLY and CDR2 FYNNEI. After removal of 6 bases from V and 1 base from J, the junction contained 2 bases not matched to a gene. The CDR3 has 14 residues.

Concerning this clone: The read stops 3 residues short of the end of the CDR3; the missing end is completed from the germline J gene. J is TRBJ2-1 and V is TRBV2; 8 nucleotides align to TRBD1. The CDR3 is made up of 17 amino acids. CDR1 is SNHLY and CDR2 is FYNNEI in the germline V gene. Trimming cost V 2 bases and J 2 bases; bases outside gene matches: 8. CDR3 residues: CASSERPPDRAYNEQFF. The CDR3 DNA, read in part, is TGTGCCAGCAGTGAAAGGCCTCCGGACAGGGCCTACAATGAG.

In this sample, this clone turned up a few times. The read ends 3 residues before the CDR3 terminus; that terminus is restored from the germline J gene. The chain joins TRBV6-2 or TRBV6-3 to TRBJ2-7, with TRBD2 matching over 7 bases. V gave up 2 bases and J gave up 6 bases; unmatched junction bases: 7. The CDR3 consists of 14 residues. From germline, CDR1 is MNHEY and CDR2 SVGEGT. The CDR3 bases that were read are TGTGCCAGCAGTTACAGCGGGAATTTAGGCGAG. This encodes CASSYSGNLGE. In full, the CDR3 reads CASSYSGNLGEQYF.

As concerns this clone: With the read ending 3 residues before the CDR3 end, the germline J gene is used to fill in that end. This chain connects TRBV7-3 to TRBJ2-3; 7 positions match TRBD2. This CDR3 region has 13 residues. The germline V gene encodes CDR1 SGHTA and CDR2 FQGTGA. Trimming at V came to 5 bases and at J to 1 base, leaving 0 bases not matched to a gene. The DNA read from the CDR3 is TGTGCCAGCAGCAGCGGGGGCACAGATACG. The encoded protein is CASSSGGTDT. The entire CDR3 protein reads CASSSGGTDTQYF.

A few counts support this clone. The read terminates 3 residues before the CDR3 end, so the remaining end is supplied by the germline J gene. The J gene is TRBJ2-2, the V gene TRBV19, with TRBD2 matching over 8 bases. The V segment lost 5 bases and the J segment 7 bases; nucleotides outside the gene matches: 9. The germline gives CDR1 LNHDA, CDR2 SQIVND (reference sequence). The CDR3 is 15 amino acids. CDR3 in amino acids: CASSSGGAPGGELFF. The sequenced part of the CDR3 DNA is TGTGCCAGTAGTTCGGGGGGGGCGCCTGGCGGGGAG. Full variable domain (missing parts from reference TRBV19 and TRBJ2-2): DGGITQSPKYLFRKEGQNVTLSCEQNLNHDAMYWYRQDPGQGLRLIYYSQIVNDFQKGDIAEGYSVSREKKESFPLTVTSAQKNPTAFYLCASSSGGAPGGELFFGEGSRLTVL.

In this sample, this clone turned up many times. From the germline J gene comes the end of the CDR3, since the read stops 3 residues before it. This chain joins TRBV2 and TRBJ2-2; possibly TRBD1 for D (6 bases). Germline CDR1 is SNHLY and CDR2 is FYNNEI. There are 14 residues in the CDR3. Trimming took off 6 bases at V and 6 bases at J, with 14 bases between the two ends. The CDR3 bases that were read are TGTGCCAGCAGACTACAGGGATCCTCCGGGGAG. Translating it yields CASRLQGSSGE. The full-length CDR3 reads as CASRLQGSSGELFF.

The DNA read from the CDR3 is TGTGCCTGGAGTCCCCAGGACTATGGC. This sequence encodes CAWSPQDYG. The full CDR3 reads CAWSPQDYGYTF. The chain recombines TRBV30 with TRBJ1-2, with D uncertain. The CDR3 goes on 3 residues after the read ends, and that part is filled in from the germline J gene. Between the trimmed V and J ends, which lost 2 bases and 3 bases, there was a span of 7 bases. Germline V gene sequence: CDR1 GTSNPN, CDR2 SVGIG (reference sequence). This CDR3 is 12 amino acids long.

Partial CDR3 DNA: TGTGCCAGCAGCTCGACAGCATTGACCTACAATGAG. Amino acids: CASSSTALTYNE. The complete CDR3 reads CASSSTALTYNEQFF. The chain joins TRBV7-2 to TRBJ2-1; TRBD1 might be the D (5 bases). The missing CDR3 end, 3 residues past where the read stops, is filled in from the germline J gene. Trimming removed 4 bases from V and 2 bases from J, with 12 bases in between. Germline V gene lookup returns CDR1 SGHTA and CDR2 FQGNSA. CDR3 length: 15 residues.

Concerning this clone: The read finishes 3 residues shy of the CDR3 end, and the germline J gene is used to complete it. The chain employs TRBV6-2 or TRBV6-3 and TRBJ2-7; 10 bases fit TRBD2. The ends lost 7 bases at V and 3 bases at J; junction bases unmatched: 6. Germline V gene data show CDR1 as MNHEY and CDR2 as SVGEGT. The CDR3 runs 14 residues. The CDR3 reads CASTHWTSGYEQYF. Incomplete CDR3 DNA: TGTGCCAGCACCCACTGGACTAGCGGCTACGAG.

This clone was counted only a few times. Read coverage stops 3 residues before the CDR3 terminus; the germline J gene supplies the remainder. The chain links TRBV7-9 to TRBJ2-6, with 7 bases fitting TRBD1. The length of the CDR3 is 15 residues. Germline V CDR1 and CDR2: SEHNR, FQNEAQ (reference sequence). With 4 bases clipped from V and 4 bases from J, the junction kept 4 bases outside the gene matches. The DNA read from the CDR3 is TGTGCCAGCAGCTCCACAGGGGTCGGGGCCAACGTC. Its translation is CASSSTGVGANV. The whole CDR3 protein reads CASSSTGVGANVLTF. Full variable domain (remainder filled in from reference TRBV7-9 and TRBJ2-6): DTGVSQNPRHKITKRGQNVTFRCDPISEHNRLYWYRQTLGQGPEFLTYFQNEAQLEKSRLLSDRFSAERPKGSFSTLEIQRTEQGDSAMYLCASSSTGVGANVLTFGAGSRLTVL.

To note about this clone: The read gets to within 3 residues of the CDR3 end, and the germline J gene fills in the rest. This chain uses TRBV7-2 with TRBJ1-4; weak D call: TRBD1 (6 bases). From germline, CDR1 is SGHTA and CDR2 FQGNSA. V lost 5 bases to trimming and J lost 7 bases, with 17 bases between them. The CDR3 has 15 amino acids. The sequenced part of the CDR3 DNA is TGTGCCAGCAGCCCTGCCGGTCCCAGGGGTGAAAAA. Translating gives CASSPAGPRGEK. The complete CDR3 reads CASSPAGPRGEKLFF.

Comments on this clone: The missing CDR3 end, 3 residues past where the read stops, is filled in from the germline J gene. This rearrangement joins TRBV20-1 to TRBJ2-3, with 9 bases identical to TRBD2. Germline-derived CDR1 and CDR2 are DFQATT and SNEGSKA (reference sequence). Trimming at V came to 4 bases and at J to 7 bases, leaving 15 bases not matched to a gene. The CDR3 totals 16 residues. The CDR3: CSATPGLASSRYTQYF. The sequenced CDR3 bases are TGCAGTGCTACGCCGGGACTAGCAAGTAGCAGGTATACG.

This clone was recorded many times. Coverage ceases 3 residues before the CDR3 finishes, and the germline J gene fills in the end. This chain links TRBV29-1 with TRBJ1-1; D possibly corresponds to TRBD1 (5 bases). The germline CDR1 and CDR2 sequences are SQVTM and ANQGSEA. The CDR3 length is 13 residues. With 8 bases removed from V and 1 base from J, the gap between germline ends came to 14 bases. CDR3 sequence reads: CSIRTGGNTEAFF. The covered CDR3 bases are TGCAGCATTCGGACCGGGGGGAACACTGAA. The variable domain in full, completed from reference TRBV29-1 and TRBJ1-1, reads SAVISQKPSRDICQRGTSLTIQCQVDSQVTMMFWYRQQPGQSLTLIATANQGSEATYESGFVIDKFPISRPNLTFSTLTVSNMSPEDSSIYLCSIRTGGNTEAFFGQGTRLTVV.

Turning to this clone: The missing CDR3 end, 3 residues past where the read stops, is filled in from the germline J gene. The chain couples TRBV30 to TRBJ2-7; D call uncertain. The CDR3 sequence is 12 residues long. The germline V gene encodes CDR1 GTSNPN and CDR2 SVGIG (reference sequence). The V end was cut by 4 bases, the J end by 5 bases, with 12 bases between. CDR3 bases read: TGTGCCTGGAAACGCAGTCTTCACGAG. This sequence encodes CAWKRSLHE. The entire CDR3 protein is CAWKRSLHEQYF.

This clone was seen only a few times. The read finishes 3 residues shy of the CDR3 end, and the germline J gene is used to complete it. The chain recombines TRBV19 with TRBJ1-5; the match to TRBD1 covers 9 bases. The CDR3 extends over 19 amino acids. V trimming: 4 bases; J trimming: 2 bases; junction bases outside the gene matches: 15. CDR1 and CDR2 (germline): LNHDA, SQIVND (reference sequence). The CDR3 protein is CASSSNIPIRDRGNQPQHF. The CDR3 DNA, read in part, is TGTGCCAGTAGTAGTAATATACCGATCCGGGACAGGGGCAATCAGCCC. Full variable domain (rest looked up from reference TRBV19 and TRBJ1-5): DGGITQSPKYLFRKEGQNVTLSCEQNLNHDAMYWYRQDPGQGLRLIYYSQIVNDFQKGDIAEGYSVSREKKESFPLTVTSAQKNPTAFYLCASSSNIPIRDRGNQPQHFGDGTRLSIL.

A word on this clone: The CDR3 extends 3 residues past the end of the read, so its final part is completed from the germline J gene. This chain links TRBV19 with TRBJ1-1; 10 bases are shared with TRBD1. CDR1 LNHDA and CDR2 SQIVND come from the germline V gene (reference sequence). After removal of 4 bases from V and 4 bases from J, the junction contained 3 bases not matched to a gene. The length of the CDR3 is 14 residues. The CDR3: CASSTGQGGTEAFF. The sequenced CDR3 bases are TGTGCCAGTAGTACAGGACAGGGGGGCACTGAA.

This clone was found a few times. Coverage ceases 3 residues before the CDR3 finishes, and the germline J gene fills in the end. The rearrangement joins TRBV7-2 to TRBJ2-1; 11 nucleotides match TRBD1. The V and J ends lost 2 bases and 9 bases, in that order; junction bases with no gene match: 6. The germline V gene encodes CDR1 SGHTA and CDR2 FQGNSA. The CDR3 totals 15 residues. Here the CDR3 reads CASSLRGQGAGEQFF. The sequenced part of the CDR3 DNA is TGTGCCAGCAGCTTACGCGGACAGGGGGCAGGTGAG.